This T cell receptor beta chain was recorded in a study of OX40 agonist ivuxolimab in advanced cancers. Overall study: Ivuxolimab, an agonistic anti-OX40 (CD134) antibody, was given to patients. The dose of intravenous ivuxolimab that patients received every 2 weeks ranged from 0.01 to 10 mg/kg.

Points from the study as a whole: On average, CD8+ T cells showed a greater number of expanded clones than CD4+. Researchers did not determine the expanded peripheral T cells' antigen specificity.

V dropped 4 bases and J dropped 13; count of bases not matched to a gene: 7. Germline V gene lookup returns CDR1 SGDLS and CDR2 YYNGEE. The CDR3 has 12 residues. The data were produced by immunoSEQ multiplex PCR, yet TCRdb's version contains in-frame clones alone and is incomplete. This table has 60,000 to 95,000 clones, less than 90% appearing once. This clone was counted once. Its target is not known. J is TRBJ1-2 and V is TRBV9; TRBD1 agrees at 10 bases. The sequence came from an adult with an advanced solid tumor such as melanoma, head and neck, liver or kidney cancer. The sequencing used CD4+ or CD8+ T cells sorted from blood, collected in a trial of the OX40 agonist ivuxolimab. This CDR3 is CASSTRTGGSTF. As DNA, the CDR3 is TGTGCCAGCAGCACCAGGACAGGGGGATCCACCTTC.